This record concerns one TCR beta chain sequence. CDR3 length equals 16 residues. Trimming took off 6 bases at V and 2 bases at J, with 19 bases between the two ends. The sample is drawn from a study of Graves' ophthalmopathy and Graves' hyperthyroidism. RNA served as the template for amplifying TCR beta CDR3 regions. The workflow started with a first-round RT-PCR run with HTBI primers and then moved on to a second-round multiplex PCR. TCRdb independently ran MiXCR on the multiplex PCR reads; one entry per CDR3 protein. Altogether roughly 700,000 distinct CDR3 sequences are present, roughly two fifths being singletons, with the ten largest covering 44%.

The sequenced sample consisted of peripheral blood. The genes are TRBV12-3 or TRBV12-4 and TRBJ2-5; D ambiguous. The source of this sequence is an adult man with Graves' ophthalmopathy. CDR3 sequence: CASSQFRDKLQETQYF. DNA for the CDR3: TGTGCCAGCAGCCAATTCAGAGACAAACTTCAAGAGACCCAGTACTTC.